The clone carrying this TCR beta chain was observed a handful of times. Its antigen is as yet unknown. Using its own MiXCR run on the 5' RACE reads, TCRdb lists one record per CDR3 protein. This sample has about 100,000 distinct CDR3 sequences, with 4.5% to 6.5% found just once. These data come from a study of identical twins. Findings and limits, study-wide: Sequences that were out-of-frame, alpha and twin-shared displayed an excess of low generation probability. Zero-insertion findings could be partly confounded by invariant cells (MAIT and iNKT cells). The degree of excess twin sharing was weaker in beta out-of-frame sequences. The analysis was cross-sectional rather than longitudinal within donors.

Germline CDR1 is DFQATT and CDR2 is SNEGSKA (reference sequence). The CDR3 sequence is 13 residues long. Deletions cut 3 bases from V and 2 bases from J, with 9 bases between. The J gene is TRBJ2-3, the V gene TRBV20-1; D not certain. Specimen: memory T cells sorted from blood. The origin of this receptor is a woman between 50 and 59 years old in good health. CDR3 protein: CSASLHYTDTQYF. As DNA, the CDR3 is TGCAGTGCTAGCTTGCATTACACAGATACGCAGTATTTT.